This T cell receptor (beta chain) was found in a study of technical replicates of blood from several donors. The CDR3 has 14 residues. V lost 7 bases, J lost 9 bases, and 12 bases stayed unmatched. Per the germline V gene, CDR1 is SGHVS and CDR2 is FQNEAQ. Assay: immunoSEQ multiplex PCR; the TCRdb copy retains only in-frame clones and omits some. The data show tens of thousands of clones, around four fifths seen once. The V call is TRBV7-8, the J call TRBJ2-1; 7 bases align to TRBD1. Sequencing used PBMCs. This TCR came from a human donor in good health. Some clones in this sample may be carry-over from other donors' samples. This CDR3 reads CASKVDRAHLEQFF. CDR3 coding DNA: TGTGCCAGCAAGGTAGACAGGGCCCACCTTGAGCAGTTCTTC. Using reference TRBV7-8 and TRBJ2-1 for the parts outside the CDR3, the full variable domain is GAGVSQSPRYKVAKRGQDVALRCDPISGHVSLFWYQQALGQGPEFLTYFQNEAQLDKSGLPSDRFFAERPEGSVSTLKIQRTQQEDSAVYLCASKVDRAHLEQFFGPGTRLTVL.